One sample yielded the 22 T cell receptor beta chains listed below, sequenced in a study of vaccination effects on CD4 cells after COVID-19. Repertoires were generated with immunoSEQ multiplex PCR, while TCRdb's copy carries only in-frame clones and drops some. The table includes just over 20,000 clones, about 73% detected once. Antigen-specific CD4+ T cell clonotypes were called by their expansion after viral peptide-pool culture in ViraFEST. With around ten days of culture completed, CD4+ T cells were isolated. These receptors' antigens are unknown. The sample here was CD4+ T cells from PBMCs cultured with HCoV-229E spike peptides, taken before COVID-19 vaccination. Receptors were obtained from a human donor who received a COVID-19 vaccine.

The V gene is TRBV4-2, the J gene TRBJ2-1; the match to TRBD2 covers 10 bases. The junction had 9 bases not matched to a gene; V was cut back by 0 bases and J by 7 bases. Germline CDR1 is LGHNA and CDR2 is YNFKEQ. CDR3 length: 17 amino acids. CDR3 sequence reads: CASSQELASGSHNEQFF. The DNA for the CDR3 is TGTGCCAGCAGCCAAGAGTTGGCTAGCGGGAGTCATAATGAGCAGTTCTTC.

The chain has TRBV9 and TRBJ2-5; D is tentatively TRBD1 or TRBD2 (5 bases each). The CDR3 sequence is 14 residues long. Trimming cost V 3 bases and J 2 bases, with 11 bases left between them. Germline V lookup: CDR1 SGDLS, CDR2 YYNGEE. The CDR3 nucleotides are TGTGCCAGCAGCGCCGGGACCATTCAAGAGACCCAGTACTTC. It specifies CASSAGTIQETQYF.

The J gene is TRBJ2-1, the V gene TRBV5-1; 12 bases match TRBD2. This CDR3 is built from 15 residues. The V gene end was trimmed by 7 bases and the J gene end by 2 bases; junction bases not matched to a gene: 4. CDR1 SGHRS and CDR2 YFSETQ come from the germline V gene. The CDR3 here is CASRLAGAAYNEQFF. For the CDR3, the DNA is TGCGCCAGCCGACTAGCGGGAGCGGCCTACAATGAGCAGTTCTTC.

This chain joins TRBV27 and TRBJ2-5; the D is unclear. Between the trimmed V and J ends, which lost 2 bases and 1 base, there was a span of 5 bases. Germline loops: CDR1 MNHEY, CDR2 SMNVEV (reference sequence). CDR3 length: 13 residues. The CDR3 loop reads CASSLTFQETQYF. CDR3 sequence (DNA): TGTGCCAGCAGTTTAACTTTCCAAGAGACCCAGTACTTC.

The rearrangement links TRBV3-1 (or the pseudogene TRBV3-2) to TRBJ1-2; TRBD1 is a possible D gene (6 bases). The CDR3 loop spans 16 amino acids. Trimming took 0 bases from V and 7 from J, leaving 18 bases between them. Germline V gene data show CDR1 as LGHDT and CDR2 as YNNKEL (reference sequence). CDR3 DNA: TGTGCCAGCAGCCAAGAAACTAGGGGGGGGTTTGGTGGCTACACCTTC. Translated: CASSQETRGGFGGYTF.

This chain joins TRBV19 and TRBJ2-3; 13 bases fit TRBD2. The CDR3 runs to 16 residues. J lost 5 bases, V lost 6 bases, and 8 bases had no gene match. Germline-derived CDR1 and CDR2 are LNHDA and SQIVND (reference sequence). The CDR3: CASSKTLAGGLDTQYF. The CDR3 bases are TGTGCCAGTAGCAAAACACTAGCGGGGGGGCTAGATACGCAGTATTTT.

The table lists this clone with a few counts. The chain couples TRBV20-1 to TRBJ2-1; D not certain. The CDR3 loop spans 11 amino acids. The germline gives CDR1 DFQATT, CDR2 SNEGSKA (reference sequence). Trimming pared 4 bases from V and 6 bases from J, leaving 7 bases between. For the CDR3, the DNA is TGCAGTGCTACAGGCGCCAATGAGCAGTTCTTC. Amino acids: CSATGANEQFF.

The CDR3 coding sequence is TGCGCCAGCAGCGCATCGCGAGGGGCGGAAACAGATACGCAGTATTTT. It encodes CASSASRGAETDTQYF. This rearrangement joins TRBV10-1 to TRBJ2-3; D possibly matches TRBD1 or TRBD2 (5 bases each). The CDR3 spans 16 residues. CDR1 is WNHNN, CDR2 SYGVQD, per germline (reference sequence). V lost 6 bases and J lost 3, with 19 bases in between.

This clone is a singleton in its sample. The CDR3 reads CASSINYNYGYTF. CDR3 DNA sequence: TGTGCCAGTAGTATCAATTACAACTATGGCTACACCTTC. The genes are TRBV19 and TRBJ1-2; no clear D gene. The CDR3 consists of 13 residues. Trimming removed 3 bases at V and 2 bases at J, with 7 bases between. Germline loops: CDR1 LNHDA, CDR2 SQIVND (reference sequence).

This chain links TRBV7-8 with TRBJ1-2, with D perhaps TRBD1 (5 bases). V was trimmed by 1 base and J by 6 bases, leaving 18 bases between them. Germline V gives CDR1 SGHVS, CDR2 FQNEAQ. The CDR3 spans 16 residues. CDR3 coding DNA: TGTGCCAGCAGCTTAGAACGGGGACGGCCCGGGAATGGCTACACCTTC. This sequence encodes CASSLERGRPGNGYTF.

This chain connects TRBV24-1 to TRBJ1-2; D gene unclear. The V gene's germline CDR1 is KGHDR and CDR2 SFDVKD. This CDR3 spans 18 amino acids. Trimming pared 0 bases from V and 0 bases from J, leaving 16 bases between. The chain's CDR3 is CATSDLMEECKANYGYTF. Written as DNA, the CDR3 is TGTGCCACCAGTGATTTGATGGAAGAGTGTAAGGCTAACTATGGCTACACCTTC.

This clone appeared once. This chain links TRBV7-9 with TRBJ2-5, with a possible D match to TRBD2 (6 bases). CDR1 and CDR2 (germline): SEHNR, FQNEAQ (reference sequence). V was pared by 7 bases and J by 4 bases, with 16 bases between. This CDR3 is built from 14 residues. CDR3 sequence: CASTYHGGGETQYF. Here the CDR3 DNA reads TGTGCCAGCACGTATCACGGGGGAGGAGAGACCCAGTACTTC.

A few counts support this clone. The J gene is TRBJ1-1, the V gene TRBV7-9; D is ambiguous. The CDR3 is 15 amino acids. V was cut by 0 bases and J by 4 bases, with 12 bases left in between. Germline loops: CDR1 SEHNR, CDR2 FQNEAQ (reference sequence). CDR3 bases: TGTGCCAGCAGCTTAGCGCTATCGGGGATCACTGAAGCTTTCTTT. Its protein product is CASSLALSGITEAFF.

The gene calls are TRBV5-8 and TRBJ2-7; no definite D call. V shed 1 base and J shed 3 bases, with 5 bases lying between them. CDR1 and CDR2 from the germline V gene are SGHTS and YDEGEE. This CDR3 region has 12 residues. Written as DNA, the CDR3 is TGTGCCAGCAGCTTGTCAGGCTACGAGCAGTACTTC. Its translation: CASSLSGYEQYF.

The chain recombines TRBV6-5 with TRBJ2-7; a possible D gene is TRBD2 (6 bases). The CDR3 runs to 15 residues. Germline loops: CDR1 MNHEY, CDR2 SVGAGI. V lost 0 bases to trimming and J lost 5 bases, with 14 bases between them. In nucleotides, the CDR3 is TGTGCCAGCAGTTACTCGGTGAGAGGGAGGCACGAGCAGTACTTC. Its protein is CASSYSVRGRHEQYF.

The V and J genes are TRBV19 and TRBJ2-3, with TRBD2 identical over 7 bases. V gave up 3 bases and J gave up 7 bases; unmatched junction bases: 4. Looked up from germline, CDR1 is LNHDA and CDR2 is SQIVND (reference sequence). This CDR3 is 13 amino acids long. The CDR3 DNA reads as TGTGCCAGTAGTATGAGCGGGGCTAATACGCAGTATTTT. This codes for CASSMSGANTQYF. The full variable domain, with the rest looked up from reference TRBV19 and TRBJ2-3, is DGGITQSPKYLFRKEGQNVTLSCEQNLNHDAMYWYRQDPGQGLRLIYYSQIVNDFQKGDIAEGYSVSREKKESFPLTVTSAQKNPTAFYLCASSMSGANTQYFGPGTRLTVL.

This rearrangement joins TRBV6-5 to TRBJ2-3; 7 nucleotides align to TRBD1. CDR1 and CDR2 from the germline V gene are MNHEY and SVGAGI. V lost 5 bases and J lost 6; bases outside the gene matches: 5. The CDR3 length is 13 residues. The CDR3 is CASSTMTGDTQYF. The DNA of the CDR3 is TGTGCCAGCAGTACAATGACAGGGGATACGCAGTATTTT.

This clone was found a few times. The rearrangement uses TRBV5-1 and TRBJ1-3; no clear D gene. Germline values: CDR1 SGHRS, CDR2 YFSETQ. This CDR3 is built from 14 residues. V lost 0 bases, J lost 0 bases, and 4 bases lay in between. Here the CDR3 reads CASSLGDSGNTIYF. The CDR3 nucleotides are TGCGCCAGCAGCTTGGGAGACTCTGGAAACACCATATATTTT.

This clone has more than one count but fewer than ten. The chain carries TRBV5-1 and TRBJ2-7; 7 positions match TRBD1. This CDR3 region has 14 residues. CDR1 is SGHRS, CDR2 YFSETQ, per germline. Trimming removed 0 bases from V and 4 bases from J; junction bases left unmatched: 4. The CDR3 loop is CASSLEGQRYEQYF. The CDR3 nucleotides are TGCGCCAGCAGCTTGGAGGGACAGCGGTACGAGCAGTACTTC.

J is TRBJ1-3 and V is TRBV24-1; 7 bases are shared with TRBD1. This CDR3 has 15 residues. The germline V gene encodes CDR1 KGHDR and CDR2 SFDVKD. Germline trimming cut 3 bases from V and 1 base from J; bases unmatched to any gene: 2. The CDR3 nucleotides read TGTGCCACCAGTGATGTACAGGGGTCTGGAAACACCATATATTTT. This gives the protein CATSDVQGSGNTIYF.

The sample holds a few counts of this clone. Here the CDR3 DNA reads TGCGCCAGCAGCAACCTACGGACTGAAGCTTTCTTT. Its protein is CASSNLRTEAFF. The chain carries TRBV4-1 and TRBJ1-1; no definite D call. V dropped 5 bases and J dropped 5 bases, with 9 bases sitting between them. CDR1 is MGHRA, CDR2 YSYEKL, per germline. CDR3 size: 12 residues.

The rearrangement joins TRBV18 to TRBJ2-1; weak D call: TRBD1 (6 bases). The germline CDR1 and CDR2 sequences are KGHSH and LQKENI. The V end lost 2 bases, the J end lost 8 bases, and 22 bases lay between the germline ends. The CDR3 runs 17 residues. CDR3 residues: CASSPMDTGFFMDEQFF. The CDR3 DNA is TGTGCCAGCTCACCAATGGATACAGGGTTTTTCATGGATGAGCAGTTCTTC.